The 20 T cell receptor beta chains below all came from one sample that was sequenced in a study of molecular identifiers for immune sequencing clone quantification. In TCRdb, the PCR reads were re-called with MiXCR into one record per CDR3 protein. The sample includes some 650,000 distinct CDR3 sequences, just under 20% of them seen just once. The sequenced sample was naive CD8+ T cells from blood, with Jurkat cell RNA spiked in. Subset given: FACS-sorted CD8+CD4-CCR7+CD45RA+ naive T cells. The receptor set was obtained from a human donor in good health. Some libraries in this study had Jurkat cell RNA spiked in.

In this sample, this clonotype turned up many times. CDR3 sequence (DNA): TGTGCCACCAGCGATACCGGGACAGGGGTGTTAGATACGCAGTATTTT. Translating it yields CATSDTGTGVLDTQYF. V usage is TRBV24-1 and J usage is TRBJ2-3; 10 nucleotides match TRBD1. Germline V gives CDR1 KGHDR, CDR2 SFDVKD. V was pared by 7 bases and J by 5 bases, with 11 bases of the junction left unmatched. CDR3 length: 16 residues.

The chain recombines TRBV19 with TRBJ1-5, with D perhaps TRBD1 (6 bases). CDR3 length: 14 residues. V was trimmed by 7 bases and J by 1 base, leaving 11 bases between them. CDR1 LNHDA and CDR2 SQIVND come from the germline V gene (reference sequence). CDR3 sequence reads: CASIEGESNQPQHF. The CDR3 nucleotides read TGTGCCAGTATCGAGGGGGAAAGCAATCAGCCCCAGCATTTT.

This clonotype showed up many times. The chain recombines TRBV4-3 with TRBJ2-7, with a possible D match to TRBD1 (6 bases). Germline lookup yields CDR1 LGHNA and CDR2 YSLEER. The length of the CDR3 is 15 residues. Trimming removed 1 base from V and 2 bases from J, with 12 bases in between. The CDR3, as DNA: TGCGCCAGCAGCCAAGGTTCAGGGGATCCCTACGAGCAGTACTTC. It codes for CASSQGSGDPYEQYF.

This clonotype appeared many times. This chain links TRBV11-2 with TRBJ2-3, with unresolved D. The CDR3 loop spans 16 amino acids. V lost 5 bases, J lost 2 bases, and 17 bases lay in between. Germline V CDR1 and CDR2: SGHAT, FQNNGV. The CDR3 loop reads CASSPGFGTDTDTQYF. The CDR3 bases are TGTGCCAGCAGCCCGGGCTTTGGTACCGACACAGATACGCAGTATTTT. The whole variable domain, filled in from reference TRBV11-2 and TRBJ2-3, reads EAGVAQSPRYKIIEKRQSVAFWCNPISGHATLYWYQQILGQGPKLLIQFQNNGVVDDSQLPKDRFSAERLKGVDSTLKIQPAKLEDSAVYLCASSPGFGTDTDTQYFGPGTRLTVL.

This clonotype has just a few counts. The chain couples TRBV29-1 to TRBJ2-7; D not certain. V lost 2 bases and J lost 7, with 15 bases in between. The CDR3 has 13 residues. From germline, CDR1 is SQVTM and CDR2 ANQGSEA. CDR3 loop: CSVEQTGSTEQYF. Here the CDR3 DNA reads TGCAGCGTTGAACAAACTGGGTCTACTGAGCAGTACTTC.

This clonotype was picked up a small number of times. This sequence joins TRBV28 and TRBJ1-6; TRBD1 might be the D (6 bases). This CDR3 has 14 residues. The ends were cut back, 3 bases at V and 9 bases at J, with 12 bases in the middle. Germline CDR1 reads MDHEN; CDR2 reads SYDVKM. CDR3 sequence (DNA): TGTGCCAGCAGTTTCAGGGGCAGGGGTTCACCCCTCCACTTT. Translation gives CASSFRGRGSPLHF.

Ten or more counts support this clonotype. The chain has TRBV20-1 and TRBJ1-5, with D hard to call. CDR1 DFQATT and CDR2 SNEGSKA come from the germline V gene (reference sequence). Trimming shortened V by 7 bases and J by 0 bases, and 16 bases separated the two germline ends. This CDR3 is 15 amino acids long. CDR3 DNA sequence: TGCAGTGTCACCACCCGGGGTTATAGCAATCAGCCCCAGCATTTT. As protein: CSVTTRGYSNQPQHF.

This clonotype showed up many times. The chain recombines TRBV28 with TRBJ1-1, with D hard to call. The CDR3 contains 16 residues. Germline V CDR1 and CDR2: MDHEN, SYDVKM. Deletions cut 5 bases from V and 0 bases from J, with 16 bases between. CDR3 nucleotides: TGTGCCAGCAGTGGGCCCCGACGGCGCATGAACACTGAAGCTTTCTTT. Translating gives CASSGPRRRMNTEAFF.

This clonotype was detected many times. The chain links TRBV30 to TRBJ2-5; D not resolved. Germline V lookup: CDR1 GTSNPN, CDR2 SVGIG (reference sequence). There are 12 residues in the CDR3. V was clipped by 5 bases and J by 2 bases, with 9 bases between them. The CDR3, as DNA: TGTGCCTGGTCACCAAGTCAAGAGACCCAGTACTTC. Translating gives CAWSPSQETQYF.

This clonotype has a single count. The junction departs from germline at one end; a sequencing error may be responsible. The CDR3 coding sequence is TGTGCCAGCAGCAAAGATTTTTCAGAATCGAACTATGGCTACACCTTC. Amino acid sequence: CASSKDFSESNYGYTF. This chain uses TRBV4-2 with TRBJ1-2; unclear D gene. In germline, CDR1 is LGHNA, CDR2 YNFKEQ. CDR3 length: 16 amino acids.

This clonotype was seen only once. The rearrangement uses TRBV10-3 and TRBJ2-3; TRBD2 matches 13 bases. The germline V gene has CDR1 ENHRY and CDR2 SYGVKD. CDR3 size: 17 residues. With 8 bases clipped from V and 1 base from J, the junction kept 9 bases outside the gene matches. The chain's CDR3 is CAIGELAGGLGTDTQYF. In DNA form, the CDR3 reads TGTGCCATCGGGGAACTAGCGGGAGGGCTGGGCACAGATACGCAGTATTTT.

Turning to this clonotype: Just one base apart from a much larger clone, this may be a read error. V and J are TRBV20-1 and TRBJ2-7; D unclear. The germline gives CDR1 DFQATT, CDR2 SNEGSKA (reference sequence). The CDR3 length is 13 residues. Here the CDR3 reads CGARVTSAYEQYF. DNA of the CDR3: TGCGGTGCTAGAGTGACATCGGCCTACGAGCAGTACTTC.

This clonotype was observed a single time. Compared with germline, one end of the junction differs, possibly owing to a read error. This chain uses TRBV7-9 with TRBJ1-1; 7 positions agree with TRBD1. Germline lookup yields CDR1 SEHNR and CDR2 FQNEAQ (reference sequence). This CDR3 has 16 amino acids. The CDR3 spells CADALYQGGLNTEASF. The DNA of the CDR3 is TGTGCCGACGCGCTCTATCAGGGGGGCCTGAACACTGAAGCTTCCTTC.

This clonotype was seen many times. Sequence at one end of the junction differs from germline and may be a read error. The V and J genes are TRBV7-7 and TRBJ2-3, with 11 bases aligning to TRBD2. The CDR3 contains 18 residues. Germline V gives CDR1 SSHAT, CDR2 FNYEAQ (reference sequence). The CDR3 bases are TGTGCTAGCAGCTTAGGGACGGCTAGCGGGAGGCATTCGGATACGCAGTATTTT. Its protein product is CASSLGTASGRHSDTQYF. Complete variable domain (other parts from reference TRBV7-7 and TRBJ2-3): GAGVSQSPRYKVTKRGQDVTLRCDPISSHATLYWYQQALGQGPEFLTYFNYEAQPDKSGLPSDRFSAERPEGSISTLTIQRTEQRDSAMYRCASSLGTASGRHSDTQYFGPGTRLTVL.

The table lists this clonotype with many counts. The rearrangement links TRBV7-9 to TRBJ2-1; 8 bases line up with TRBD2. V shed 2 bases, J shed 4 bases, and the junction held 4 bases outside the gene matches. The CDR3 has 15 amino acids. Germline V gene sequence: CDR1 SEHNR, CDR2 FQNEAQ (reference sequence). The CDR3 region has the DNA TGTGCCAGCAGCTTAACTAGCGGAGAATACAATGAGCAGTTCTTC. Protein: CASSLTSGEYNEQFF.

This clonotype was seen many times. The chain recombines TRBV12-3 or TRBV12-4 with TRBJ1-1, with TRBD1 matching over 8 bases. The CDR3 extends over 14 amino acids. The junction had 3 bases not matched to a gene; V was cut back by 5 bases and J by 1 base. CDR3 bases: TGTGCCAGCAGTCCGACAGGGGAGAACACTGAAGCTTTCTTT. Translating gives CASSPTGENTEAFF.

This clonotype was found many times. The V and J genes are TRBV7-9 and TRBJ2-7, with 10 nucleotides matching TRBD1. Germline lookup yields CDR1 SEHNR and CDR2 FQNEAQ (reference sequence). The CDR3 spans 14 residues. V trimming: 5 bases; J trimming: 1 base; junction bases outside the gene matches: 2. The CDR3 region has the DNA TGTGCCAGCAGCGGGGGACAGGGGTCCTACGAGCAGTACTTC. Translating gives CASSGGQGSYEQYF.

With regard to this clonotype: Compared with germline, one end of the junction differs, possibly owing to a read error. The chain combines TRBV9 with TRBJ2-1; 7 nucleotides agree with TRBD2. The CDR3 has 15 residues. Germline lookup yields CDR1 SGDLS and CDR2 YYNGEE. CDR3 sequence reads: CASSPGLSLNNEQLF. The CDR3 coding sequence is TGTGCCAGCAGTCCGGGACTATCCCTTAACAATGAGCAGCTCTTC.

This clonotype was recorded at least ten times. The gene calls are TRBV19 and TRBJ2-3; weak D call: TRBD1 (6 bases). Trimming pared 3 bases from V and 5 bases from J, leaving 12 bases between. The CDR3 extends over 14 amino acids. Germline CDR1 reads LNHDA; CDR2 reads SQIVND (reference sequence). For the CDR3, the DNA is TGTGCCAGTAGTATTGGTGGGGGCGAAGATACGCAGTATTTT. Residues: CASSIGGGEDTQYF.

This sequence joins TRBV12-5 and TRBJ2-1; TRBD2 aligns across 10 bases. Germline V gene sequence: CDR1 LGHNT, CDR2 FRNRAP. V lost 4 bases to trimming and J lost 6 bases; unmatched junction nucleotides: 9. The CDR3 sequence is 16 residues long. CDR3 in amino acids: CASGSLLAGSSNEQFF. CDR3 sequence (DNA): TGTGCTAGTGGTTCGTTACTAGCGGGAAGTTCCAATGAGCAGTTCTTC.